Listed below are T cell receptor beta chains from one sample, sequenced in a study of graft-versus-host responses after intestinal transplantation. No antigen has been identified for these receptors. Sequencing used immunoSEQ multiplex PCR; TCRdb keeps in-frame clones, though not all of them. The table shows 90,000 to 95,000 clones, with just over 90% occurring only once. The material was unstimulated CD8+ T cells sorted from spleen or lymph node cells, obtained before intestinal transplant. Receptor source: a human donor who received an intestinal transplant. Each CDR3 is given with its conserved first and last residue.

J gene: TRBJ2-7; V gene: TRBV19; CDR3 protein: CASSINFGLYEQYF
J gene: TRBJ2-2; V gene: TRBV7-9; CDR3 protein: CASSSSRGGGELFF
J gene: TRBJ1-5; V gene: TRBV6-5; CDR3 protein: CASSYYLGQPQHF
J gene: TRBJ1-3; V gene: TRBV2; CDR3 protein: CASILGRQGSGNTIYF
J gene: TRBJ2-7; V gene: TRBV13; CDR3 protein: CASSHPSGGVYEQYF
J gene: TRBJ2-2; V gene: TRBV7-9; CDR3 protein: CASSLYRAGELFF
J gene: TRBJ2-7; V gene: TRBV27; CDR3 protein: CASRLLAGSVYEQYF
J gene: TRBJ1-5; V gene: TRBV21-1; CDR3 protein: CASSKRFRENQPQHF
J gene: TRBJ2-7; V gene: TRBV6-1; CDR3 protein: CASSWDSGSVNEQYF
J gene: TRBJ2-2; V gene: TRBV5-1; CDR3 protein: CASSYREPGELFF
J gene: TRBJ1-1; V gene: TRBV2; CDR3 protein: CASSEALDRPEAFF
J gene: TRBJ2-7; V gene: TRBV7-6; CDR3 protein: CASSLEYIGQGYEQYF
J gene: TRBJ2-1; V gene: TRBV4-1; CDR3 protein: CASSQGLSYLEFF
J gene: TRBJ1-1; V gene: TRBV11-2; CDR3 protein: CASSLEGGTEAFF
J gene: TRBJ2-3; V gene: TRBV7-3; CDR3 protein: CASAAGTVSTDTQYF
J gene: TRBJ2-7; V gene: TRBV29-1; CDR3 protein: CSARDSSYEQYF
J gene: TRBJ2-2; V gene: TRBV15; CDR3 protein: CATSRPIDSFTGELFF
J gene: TRBJ2-1; V gene: TRBV27; CDR3 protein: CASSFPGGEQFF
J gene: TRBJ2-1; V gene: TRBV9; CDR3 protein: CASSVDDASGLVWNEQFF